This TCR beta chain was recorded in a study of OX40 agonist ivuxolimab in advanced cancers. Study-level background: The treatment was a fully human IgG2 OX40 agonist, ivuxolimab. Cancers in dose escalation were hepatocellular, melanoma, renal cell and head and neck.

Study conclusions and caveats: Expanded peripheral T cells had an undetermined antigen specificity. Expanded clones were, on average, more numerous in CD8+ T cells than in CD4+.

Only in-frame clones appear in the TCRdb table, and some are missing; sequencing was by immunoSEQ multiplex PCR. The sample shows 55,000 to 75,000 clones, roughly nine tenths of them seen only once. With regard to this clone: Its antigen is currently unknown.

Germline V CDR1 and CDR2: MDHEN, SYDVKM. This CDR3 region has 15 residues. The V segment lost 4 bases and the J segment 5 bases; nucleotides outside the gene matches: 6. This sequence was found in an adult with an advanced solid tumor such as melanoma, head and neck, liver or kidney cancer. The chain combines TRBV28 with TRBJ2-2; 8 bases are a match to TRBD1. The sample was CD4+ or CD8+ T cells sorted from blood, taken in a trial of the OX40 agonist ivuxolimab. The CDR3 DNA sequence: TGTGCCAGCAGTTCCGCAGGGGGCCGGACCGGGGAGCTGTTTTTT. Encoded protein: CASSSAGGRTGELFF.